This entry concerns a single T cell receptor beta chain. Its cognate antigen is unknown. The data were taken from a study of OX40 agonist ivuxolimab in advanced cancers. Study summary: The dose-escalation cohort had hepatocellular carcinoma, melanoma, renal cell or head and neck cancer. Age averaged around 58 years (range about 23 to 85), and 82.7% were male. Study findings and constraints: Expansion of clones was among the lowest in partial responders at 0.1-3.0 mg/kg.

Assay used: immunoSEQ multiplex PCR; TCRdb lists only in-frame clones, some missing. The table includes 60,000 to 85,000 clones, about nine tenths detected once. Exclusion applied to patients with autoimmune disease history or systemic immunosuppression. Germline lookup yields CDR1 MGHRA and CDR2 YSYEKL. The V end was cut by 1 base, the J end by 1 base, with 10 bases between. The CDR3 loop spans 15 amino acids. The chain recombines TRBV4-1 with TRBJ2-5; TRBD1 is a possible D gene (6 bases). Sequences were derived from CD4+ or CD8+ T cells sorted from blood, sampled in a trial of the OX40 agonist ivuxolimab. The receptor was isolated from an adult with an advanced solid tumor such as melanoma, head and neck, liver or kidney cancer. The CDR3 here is CASSQGRDTQETQYF. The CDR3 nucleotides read TGCGCCAGCAGCCAAGGCCGGGACACCCAAGAGACCCAGTACTTC.